A single sample gave rise to the 15 T cell receptor beta chains below, sequenced in a study of cytomegalovirus exposure and HLA in healthy donors. The PCR ran on 60 Vbeta and 13 Jbeta primers. TCRdb's copy holds only in-frame clones and misses some; the assay was immunoSEQ multiplex PCR. This table has about 140,000 clones, around three quarters appearing once. Input material: PBMCs. These receptors came from a man aged 35-49 years in good health and CMV-seropositive.

This clone occurred once. The chain carries TRBV27 and TRBJ1-2, with 9 bases lining up with TRBD1. The CDR3 is made up of 16 amino acids. J lost 5 bases, V lost 5 bases, and 12 bases had no gene match. Germline values: CDR1 MNHEY, CDR2 SMNVEV (reference sequence). CDR3 DNA: TGTGCCAGCAGTGATGTCCGGGGGACAGGGAGATATGGCTACACCTTC. Amino acids: CASSDVRGTGRYGYTF.

The V and J genes are TRBV7-3 and TRBJ1-1; possibly TRBD1 for D (6 bases). Germline CDR1 reads SGHTA; CDR2 reads FQGTGA. This CDR3 comprises 14 residues. V shed 1 base and J shed 6 bases, with 12 bases lying between them. CDR3: CASSLRGPRAEAFF. DNA of the CDR3: TGTGCCAGCAGCTTAAGGGGGCCGAGGGCTGAAGCTTTCTTT.

The chain couples TRBV5-4 to TRBJ1-1; weak D call: TRBD1 (6 bases). This CDR3 has 14 residues. V shed 2 bases and J shed 5 bases, with 13 bases lying between them. Per germline, CDR1 SGHNT and CDR2 YYREEE (reference sequence). DNA of the CDR3: TGTGCCAGCAGCTTTGCGGGGGCGTTAACTGAAGCTTTCTTT. This encodes CASSFAGALTEAFF.

CDR3 bases: TGCGCCAGCAGCTTGGCGCCGCGGGAGAGGGTCGGGGAGCTGTTTTTT. Translation gives CASSLAPRERVGELFF. The rearrangement joins TRBV5-1 to TRBJ2-2; 7 bases fit TRBD2. This CDR3 spans 16 amino acids. The ends lost 0 bases at V and 7 bases at J; junction bases unmatched: 9. Germline V gene sequence: CDR1 SGHRS, CDR2 YFSETQ.

The chain recombines TRBV10-3 with TRBJ1-2; 11 nucleotides align to TRBD1. The V segment lost 4 bases and the J segment 5 bases; nucleotides outside the gene matches: 3. This CDR3 comprises 14 residues. Germline V CDR1 and CDR2: ENHRY, SYGVKD. The CDR3 DNA reads as TGTGCCATCAGTGCCGGACAGGGGGCTTATGGCTACACCTTC. Amino acids: CAISAGQGAYGYTF.

The chain recombines TRBV20-1 with TRBJ1-1; unclear D gene. V lost 3 bases and J lost 8, with 7 bases in between. The germline V gene has CDR1 DFQATT and CDR2 SNEGSKA (reference sequence). CDR3 length: 10 amino acids. The CDR3: CSARIREAFF. The CDR3 coding sequence is TGCAGTGCTAGGATCCGGGAAGCTTTCTTT.

The chain uses TRBV27 and TRBJ1-2; D is ambiguous. Looked up from germline, CDR1 is MNHEY and CDR2 is SMNVEV (reference sequence). The CDR3 covers 13 residues. V was shortened by 6 bases and J by 4 bases, with 12 bases between the two germline ends. The CDR3 protein is CASRPSFPYGYTF. The CDR3 DNA follows: TGTGCCAGCAGGCCCAGTTTCCCCTATGGCTACACCTTC.

The chain recombines TRBV27 with TRBJ1-2, with 11 positions matching TRBD1. V gave up 4 bases and J gave up 2 bases; unmatched junction bases: 9. There are 17 residues in the CDR3. From germline, CDR1 is MNHEY and CDR2 SMNVEV (reference sequence). This CDR3 is CASSSLGRTGGNYGYTF. The CDR3 DNA follows: TGTGCCAGCAGTTCCCTCGGTCGGACAGGGGGCAACTATGGCTACACCTTC.

This clone appeared a few times. The chain couples TRBV14 to TRBJ2-5, with 10 positions matching TRBD2. There are 20 residues in the CDR3. J was trimmed by 0 bases and V by 0 bases; bases with no gene match: 13. CDR1 is SGHDN and CDR2 is FVKESK in the germline V gene. The CDR3 sequence: CASSQEGVSPAGGDQETQYF. Written as DNA, the CDR3 is TGTGCCAGCAGCCAAGAAGGAGTCTCCCCAGCGGGGGGGGACCAAGAGACCCAGTACTTC.

V and J are TRBV29-1 and TRBJ2-7; D is perhaps TRBD2 (6 bases). Trimming pared 4 bases from V and 0 bases from J, leaving 10 bases between. Germline-derived CDR1 and CDR2 are SQVTM and ANQGSEA. This CDR3 is 13 amino acids long. CDR3 amino acids: CSVARGSSYEQYF. As DNA, the CDR3 is TGCAGCGTTGCACGGGGGAGCTCCTACGAGCAGTACTTC.

This clone occurred a few times. The chain couples TRBV5-4 to TRBJ1-2, with 9 bases lining up with TRBD1. Germline assignment: CDR1 SGHNT and CDR2 YYREEE (reference sequence). The junction had 13 bases not matched to a gene; V was cut back by 3 bases and J by 10 bases. This CDR3 has 15 residues. Here the CDR3 DNA reads TGTGCCAGCAGCTGGGGCCTGGGACAGGGATCTGTCTACACCTTC. Its protein product is CASSWGLGQGSVYTF. The full variable domain, rest sourced from reference TRBV5-4 and TRBJ1-2, is ETGVTQSPTHLIKTRGQQVTLRCSSQSGHNTVSWYQQALGQGPQFIFQYYREEENGRGNFPPRFSGLQFPNYSSELNVNALELDDSALYLCASSWGLGQGSVYTFGSGTRLTVV.

V is TRBV28 and J is TRBJ2-7; 9 bases line up with TRBD1. Germline trimming cut 3 bases from V and 2 bases from J; bases unmatched to any gene: 2. The germline V gene encodes CDR1 MDHEN and CDR2 SYDVKM. The CDR3 sequence is 14 residues long. The CDR3 is CASSFRDRAYEQYF. DNA for the CDR3: TGTGCCAGCAGTTTTAGGGACAGGGCCTACGAGCAGTACTTC.

The rearrangement joins TRBV7-7 to TRBJ2-2; 8 bases line up with TRBD1. This CDR3 region has 17 residues. Looked up from germline, CDR1 is SSHAT and CDR2 is FNYEAQ (reference sequence). Losses at the gene ends were 0 bases for V and 3 bases for J; bases not matched to a gene: 6. CDR3 protein: CASSLASGQAYTGELFF. The CDR3 DNA is TGTGCCAGCAGCTTAGCGTCGGGACAGGCCTACACCGGGGAGCTGTTTTTT.

The chain carries TRBV6-1 and TRBJ2-3; TRBD1 might be the D (5 bases). Germline V gene sequence: CDR1 MNHNS, CDR2 SASEGT. The CDR3 runs 14 residues. Trimming shortened V by 6 bases and J by 6 bases, and 16 bases separated the two germline ends. The CDR3 here is CASRYTQGADTQYF. DNA of the CDR3: TGTGCCAGCAGATACACCCAAGGGGCTGATACGCAGTATTTT.

The V call is TRBV5-1, the J call TRBJ2-7, with TRBD2 identical over 8 bases. V shed 0 bases and J 5 bases; nucleotides not matched to a gene: 7. Germline lookup yields CDR1 SGHRS and CDR2 YFSETQ. The CDR3 length is 15 residues. CDR3 DNA sequence: TGCGCCAGCAGCTTGGGGCTAGCGGGTCAGGACGAGCAGTACTTC. It specifies CASSLGLAGQDEQYF.